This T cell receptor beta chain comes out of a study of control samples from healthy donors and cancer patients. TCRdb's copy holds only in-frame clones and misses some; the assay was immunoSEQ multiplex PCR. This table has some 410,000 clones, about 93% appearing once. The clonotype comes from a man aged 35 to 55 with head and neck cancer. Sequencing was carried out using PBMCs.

CDR3 in amino acids: CAWSDQVGTGRYGYTF. The CDR3, as DNA: TGTGCCTGGAGTGACCAAGTTGGGACAGGTCGTTATGGCTACACCTTC. The chain combines TRBV30 with TRBJ1-2, with TRBD1 matching over 8 bases. This CDR3 comprises 16 residues. CDR1 is GTSNPN, CDR2 SVGIG, per germline (reference sequence). J gave up 5 bases and V 1 base, and 12 bases lay outside the gene matches.